The 5 T cell receptor beta chains given below trace back to one sample, sequenced in a study of cytomegalovirus exposure and HLA in healthy donors. PCR amplification relied on 60 Vbeta primers (plus 13 Jbeta primers). Produced via immunoSEQ multiplex PCR; TCRdb's table is partial and in-frame only. The sample carries roughly 86,000 clones, less than 80% recorded once. Material for sequencing was PBMCs. These receptors originate from a woman in her forties or fifties in good health and CMV-seropositive.

The V gene is TRBV28, the J gene TRBJ1-5; D is uncertain. Deletions cut 5 bases from V and 3 bases from J, with 11 bases between. Germline values: CDR1 MDHEN, CDR2 SYDVKM. The CDR3 covers 14 residues. DNA for the CDR3: TGTGCCAGCAGTCCAGTAAGACTCAATCAGCCCCAGCATTTT. This codes for CASSPVRLNQPQHF.

This chain connects TRBV30 to TRBJ2-2; 7 bases line up with TRBD1. Per germline, CDR1 GTSNPN and CDR2 SVGIG (reference sequence). This CDR3 spans 14 amino acids. Trimming removed 3 bases from V and 5 bases from J; junction bases left unmatched: 6. The CDR3 region is CAWSTGVKTGELFF. The CDR3 DNA is TGTGCCTGGAGCACAGGGGTCAAAACCGGGGAGCTGTTTTTT.

This chain joins TRBV2 and TRBJ1-2, with TRBD1 matching 10 bases. Germline CDR1 and CDR2: SNHLY and FYNNEI. This CDR3 comprises 13 residues. With 6 bases clipped from V and 4 bases from J, the junction kept 2 bases outside the gene matches. In DNA form, the CDR3 reads TGTGCCAGCAGATGGACAGGGGGCTATGGCTACACCTTC. It specifies CASRWTGGYGYTF. Full variable domain (missing parts from reference TRBV2 and TRBJ1-2): EPEVTQTPSHQVTQMGQEVILRCVPISNHLYFYWYRQILGQKVEFLVSFYNNEISEKSEIFDDQFSVERPDGSNFTLKIRSTKLEDSAMYFCASRWTGGYGYTFGSGTRLTVV.

This clone was found once. The chain is built from TRBV7-2 and TRBJ1-1; D perhaps matches TRBD1 (6 bases). Germline V gene sequence: CDR1 SGHTA, CDR2 FQGNSA. The V gene lost 5 bases and the J gene lost 1 base, with 14 bases spanning the gap. The CDR3 consists of 15 residues. For the CDR3, the DNA is TGTGCCAGCAGCCCCCTACAGGGTCGGAACACTGAAGCTTTCTTT. It translates to CASSPLQGRNTEAFF.

This clone occurred once. The chain combines TRBV19 with TRBJ1-1, with no clear D. The V end was cut by 4 bases, the J end by 0 bases, with 9 bases between. Looked up from germline, CDR1 is LNHDA and CDR2 is SQIVND (reference sequence). The CDR3 spans 14 residues. The CDR3 here is CASSTENMNTEAFF. The CDR3 DNA is TGTGCCAGTAGTACCGAAAACATGAACACTGAAGCTTTCTTT.